These T cell receptor beta chains were read from a single sample in a study of blood T cell repertoires in COVID-19. Sequencing used immunoSEQ multiplex PCR; TCRdb keeps in-frame clones, though not all of them. The profile shows approximately 240,000 clones, around 90% of them singletons. Specimen: peripheral blood. These receptors came from a man aged 25-40 years with COVID-19, enrolled during active disease. Both conserved end residues are part of each CDR3.

j_call v_call cdr3_aa
TRBJ1-6 TRBV5-6 CASSLVQDSSYNSPLHF
TRBJ1-2 TRBV30 CALGTGASSAYTF
TRBJ1-2 TRBV4-2 CASSQESGYGYTF
TRBJ2-1 TRBV2 CASSSQGAEGEQFF
TRBJ1-4 TRBV11-2 CASSLRRQRNEKLFF
TRBJ1-2 TRBV6-5 CASTKTGGGYGYTF
TRBJ1-3 TRBV25-1 CASTTGAEENTIYF
TRBJ2-1 TRBV4-2 CASSFYSGGADEQFF
TRBJ2-3 TRBV29-1 CSVEILLTLDTQYF
TRBJ2-5 TRBV7-9 CASSLGPGRQETQYF
TRBJ2-5 TRBV5-1 CASSLRTRQETQYF
TRBJ2-7 TRBV10-3 CAISEGAGWGEQYF
TRBJ1-4 TRBV10-3 CAISESTGSEEKLFF
TRBJ2-2 TRBV27 CASSFDGSGVTGELFF
TRBJ1-1 TRBV6-6 CASSSRGQGWNTEAFF
TRBJ2-7 TRBV6-5 CASSPPDRAYEQYF